Sequencing of this T cell receptor beta chain was carried out in a study of T-cell reconstitution after alpha-beta-depleted transplantation in children. General study points: Surviving recipient cells, namely T cells and thymic progenitors, were the source of high day-60 TCRbeta diversity in some patients. At the one-year point after transplant, T-cell counts and TCRbeta diversity were found to come mostly from T cells that had been newly produced. Alpha-beta T cells about two months after transplant reportedly derived from several hundred expanded graft clones.

This CDR3 is 13 amino acids long. CDR1 is DFQATT, CDR2 SNEGSKA, per germline (reference sequence). V gave up 7 bases and J gave up 0 bases, with 13 bases separating them. This clonotype was picked up a small number of times. The antigen remains unidentified. Preparation of the TCRbeta library involved a method that used unique molecular identifiers. TCRdb used MiXCR to reprocess the PCR reads, holding one entry per CDR3 protein. The table records almost 250,000 distinct CDR3 sequences, over 20% of them present only once. The sample was PBMCs, taken before TCRalphabeta/CD19-depleted stem cell transplant. The chain combines TRBV20-1 with TRBJ2-7; weak D call: TRBD2 (7 bases). This clonotype was sampled from a girl aged 2 to 10 with Fanconi anemia, due to receive a stem cell transplant. The DNA of the CDR3 is TGCAGTGTAGGGGGGGCTAGCTCCTACGAGCAGTACTTC. This encodes CSVGGASSYEQYF.